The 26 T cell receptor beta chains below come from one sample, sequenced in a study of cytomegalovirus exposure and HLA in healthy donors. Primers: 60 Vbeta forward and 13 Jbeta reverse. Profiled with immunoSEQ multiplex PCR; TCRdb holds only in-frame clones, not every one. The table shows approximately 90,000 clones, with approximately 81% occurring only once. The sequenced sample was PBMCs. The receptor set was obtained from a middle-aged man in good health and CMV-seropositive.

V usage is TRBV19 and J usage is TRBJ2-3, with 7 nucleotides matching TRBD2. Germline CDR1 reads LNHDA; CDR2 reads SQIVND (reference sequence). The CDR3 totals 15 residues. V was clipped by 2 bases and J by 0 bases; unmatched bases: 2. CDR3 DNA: TGTGCCAGTAGTATAATCGGGGGGAGCACAGATACGCAGTATTTT. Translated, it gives CASSIIGGSTDTQYF.

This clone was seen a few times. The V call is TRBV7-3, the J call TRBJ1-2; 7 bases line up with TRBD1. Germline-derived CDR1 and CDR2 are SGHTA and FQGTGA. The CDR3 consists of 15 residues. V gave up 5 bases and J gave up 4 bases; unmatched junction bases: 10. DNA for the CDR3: TGTGCCAGCAGCATCCCGGGACAGACTCTCTATGGCTACACCTTC. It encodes CASSIPGQTLYGYTF.

The CDR3 loop reads CASSLPLRRTDTQYF. The CDR3 DNA reads TGTGCCAGCAGTCTTCCTTTAAGGAGGACAGATACGCAGTATTTT. The J gene is TRBJ2-3, the V gene TRBV6-1, with D possibly matching TRBD2 (5 bases). The CDR3 covers 15 residues. The V gene lost 5 bases and the J gene lost 3 bases, with 15 bases spanning the gap. Looked up from germline, CDR1 is MNHNS and CDR2 is SASEGT.

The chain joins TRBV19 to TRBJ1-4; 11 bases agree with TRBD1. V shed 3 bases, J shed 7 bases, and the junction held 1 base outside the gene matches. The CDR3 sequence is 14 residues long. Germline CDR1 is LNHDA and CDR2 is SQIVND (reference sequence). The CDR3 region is CASSIGTGGEKLFF. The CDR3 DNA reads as TGTGCCAGTAGTATCGGGACAGGGGGTGAAAAACTGTTTTTT.

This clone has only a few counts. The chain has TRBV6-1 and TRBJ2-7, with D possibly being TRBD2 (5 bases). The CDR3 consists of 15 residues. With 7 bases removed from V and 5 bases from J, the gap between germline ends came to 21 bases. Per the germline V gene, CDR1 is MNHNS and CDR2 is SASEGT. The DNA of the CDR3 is TGTGCCAGCACAAATAATGGGCTAGCAGATAACGAGCAGTACTTC. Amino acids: CASTNNGLADNEQYF.

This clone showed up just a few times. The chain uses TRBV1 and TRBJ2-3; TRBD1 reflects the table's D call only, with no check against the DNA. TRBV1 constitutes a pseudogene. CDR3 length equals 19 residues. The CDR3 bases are TGCACCAGCAGCCAAGGTAAATGGACAGGGGGAAGAAGGCCAGATACGCAGTATTTT. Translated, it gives CTSSQGKWTGGRRPDTQYF.

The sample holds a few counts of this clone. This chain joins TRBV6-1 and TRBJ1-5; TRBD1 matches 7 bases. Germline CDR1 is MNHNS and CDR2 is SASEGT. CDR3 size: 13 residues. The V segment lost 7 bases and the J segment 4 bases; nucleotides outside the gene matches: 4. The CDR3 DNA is TGTGCCAGCACACGGGACAGTAATCAGCCCCAGCATTTT. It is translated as CASTRDSNQPQHF.

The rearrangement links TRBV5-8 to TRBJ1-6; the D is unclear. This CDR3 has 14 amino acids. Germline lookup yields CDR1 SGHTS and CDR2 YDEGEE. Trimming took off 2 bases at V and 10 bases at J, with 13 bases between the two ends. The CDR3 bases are TGTGCCAGCAGCTTTGGTCCGCCGGGGTCACCCCTCCACTTT. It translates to CASSFGPPGSPLHF.

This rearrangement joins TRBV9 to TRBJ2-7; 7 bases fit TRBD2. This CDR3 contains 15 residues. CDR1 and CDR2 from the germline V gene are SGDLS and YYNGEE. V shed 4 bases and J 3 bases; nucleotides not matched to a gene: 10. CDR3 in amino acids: CASSSRGVMGYEQYF. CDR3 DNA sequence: TGTGCCAGCAGCTCCCGGGGGGTCATGGGCTACGAGCAGTACTTC. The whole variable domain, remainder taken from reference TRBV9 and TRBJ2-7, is DSGVTQTPKHLITATGQRVTLRCSPRSGDLSVYWYQQSLDQGLQFLIQYYNGEERAKGNILERFSAQQFPDLHSELNLSSLELGDSALYFCASSSRGVMGYEQYFGPGTRLTVT.

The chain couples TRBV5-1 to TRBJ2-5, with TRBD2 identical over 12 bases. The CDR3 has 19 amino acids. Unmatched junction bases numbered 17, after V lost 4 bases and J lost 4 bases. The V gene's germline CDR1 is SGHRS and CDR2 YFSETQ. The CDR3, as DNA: TGCGCCAGCAGCCCGGAATGGACTAGCGGGGCCGTGGGAGGAGAGACCCAGTACTTC. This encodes CASSPEWTSGAVGGETQYF.

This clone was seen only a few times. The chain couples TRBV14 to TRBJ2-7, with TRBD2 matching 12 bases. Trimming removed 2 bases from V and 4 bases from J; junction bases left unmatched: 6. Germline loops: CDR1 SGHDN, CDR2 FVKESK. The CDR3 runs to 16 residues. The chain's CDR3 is CASSQTSGRIPYEQYF. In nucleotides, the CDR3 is TGTGCCAGCAGCCAAACTAGCGGGAGGATCCCATACGAGCAGTACTTC.

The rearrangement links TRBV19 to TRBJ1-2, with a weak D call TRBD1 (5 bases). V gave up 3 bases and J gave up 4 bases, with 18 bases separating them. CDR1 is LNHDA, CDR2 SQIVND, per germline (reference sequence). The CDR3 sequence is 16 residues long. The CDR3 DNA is TGTGCCAGTAGTATCCGACAGCTAACCACCCCCTATGGCTACACCTTC. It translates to CASSIRQLTTPYGYTF.

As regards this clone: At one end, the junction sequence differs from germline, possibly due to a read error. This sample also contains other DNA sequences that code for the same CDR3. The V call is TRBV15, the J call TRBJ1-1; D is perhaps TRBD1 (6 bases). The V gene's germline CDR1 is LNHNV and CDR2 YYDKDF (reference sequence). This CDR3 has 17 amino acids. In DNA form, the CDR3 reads TGTGCCACTAGCAGAGTCCAGGGGTCTTTGAGGAACACTGAAGCTTTCTTT. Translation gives CATSRVQGSLRNTEAFF.

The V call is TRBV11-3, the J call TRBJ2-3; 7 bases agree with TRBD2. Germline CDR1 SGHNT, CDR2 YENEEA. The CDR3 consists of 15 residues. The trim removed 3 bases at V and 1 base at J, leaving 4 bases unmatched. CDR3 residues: CASSFGGSGTDTQYF. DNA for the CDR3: TGTGCCAGCAGCTTCGGCGGGAGCGGCACAGATACGCAGTATTTT.

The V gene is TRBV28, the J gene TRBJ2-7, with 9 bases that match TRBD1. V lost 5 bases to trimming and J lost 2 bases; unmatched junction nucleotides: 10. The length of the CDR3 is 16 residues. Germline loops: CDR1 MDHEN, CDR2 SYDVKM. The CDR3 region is CASSPGGWDRAYEQYF. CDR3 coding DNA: TGTGCCAGCAGTCCTGGGGGGTGGGACAGGGCCTACGAGCAGTACTTC.

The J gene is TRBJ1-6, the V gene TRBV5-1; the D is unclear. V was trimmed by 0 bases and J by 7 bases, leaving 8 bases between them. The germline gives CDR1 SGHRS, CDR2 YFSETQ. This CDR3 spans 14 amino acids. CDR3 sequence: CASSLAGENSPLHF. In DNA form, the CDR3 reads TGCGCCAGCAGCTTGGCCGGGGAAAATTCACCCCTCCACTTT.

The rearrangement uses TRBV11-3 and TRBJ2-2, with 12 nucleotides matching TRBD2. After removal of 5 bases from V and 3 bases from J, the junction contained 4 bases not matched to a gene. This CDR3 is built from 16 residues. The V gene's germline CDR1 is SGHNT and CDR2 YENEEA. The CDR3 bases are TGTGCCAGCAGCCCACTAGCGGGGGGCGACACCGGGGAGCTGTTTTTT. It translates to CASSPLAGGDTGELFF.

The CDR3 spells CASSINYRGDTEAFF. The CDR3 DNA reads TGTGCCAGCAGCATAAATTACAGGGGAGACACTGAAGCTTTCTTT. The rearrangement links TRBV9 to TRBJ1-1; TRBD1 matches 7 bases. The CDR3 sequence is 15 residues long. V was clipped by 4 bases and J by 3 bases; unmatched bases: 9. Germline CDR1 is SGDLS and CDR2 is YYNGEE.

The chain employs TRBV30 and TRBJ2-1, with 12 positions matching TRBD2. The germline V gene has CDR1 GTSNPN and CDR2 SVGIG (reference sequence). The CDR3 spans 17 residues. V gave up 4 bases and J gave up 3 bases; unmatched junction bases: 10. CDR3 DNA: TGTGCCTGGAACAAACATCGGACTAGCGGGGTCTACAATGAGCAGTTCTTC. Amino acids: CAWNKHRTSGVYNEQFF.

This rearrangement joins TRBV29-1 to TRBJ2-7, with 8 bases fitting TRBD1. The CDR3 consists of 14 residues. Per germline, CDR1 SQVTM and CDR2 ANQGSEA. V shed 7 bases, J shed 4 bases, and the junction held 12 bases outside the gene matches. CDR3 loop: CSARTDRVGYEQYF. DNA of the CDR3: TGCAGCGCTCGCACGGACAGGGTGGGTTACGAGCAGTACTTC.

The CDR3 here is CASRKSGRVYGYTF. CDR3 coding DNA: TGTGCCAGCAGAAAATCGGGGAGAGTCTATGGCTACACCTTC. J is TRBJ1-2 and V is TRBV6-1; D ambiguous. The CDR3 has 14 amino acids. V shed 6 bases and J shed 4 bases, with 15 bases lying between them. CDR1 and CDR2 (germline): MNHNS, SASEGT.

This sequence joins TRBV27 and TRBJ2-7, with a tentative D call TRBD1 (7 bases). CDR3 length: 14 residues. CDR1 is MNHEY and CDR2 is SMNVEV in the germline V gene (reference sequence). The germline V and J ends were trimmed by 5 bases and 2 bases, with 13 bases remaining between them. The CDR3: CASSQTGRPYEQYF. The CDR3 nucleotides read TGTGCCAGCAGTCAGACAGGGAGGCCCTACGAGCAGTACTTC.

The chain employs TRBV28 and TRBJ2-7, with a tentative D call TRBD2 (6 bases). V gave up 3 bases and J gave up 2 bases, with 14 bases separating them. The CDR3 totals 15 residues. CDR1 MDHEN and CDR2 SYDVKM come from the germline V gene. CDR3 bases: TGTGCCAGCAGTTTTCCGGGACTCGCCGCCTACGAGCAGTACTTC. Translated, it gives CASSFPGLAAYEQYF.

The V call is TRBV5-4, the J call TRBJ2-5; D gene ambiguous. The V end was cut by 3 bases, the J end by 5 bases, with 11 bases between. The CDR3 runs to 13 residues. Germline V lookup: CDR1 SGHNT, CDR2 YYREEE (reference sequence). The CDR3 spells CASSSRGRETQYF. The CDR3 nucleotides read TGTGCCAGCAGCTCGCGAGGCCGGGAGACCCAGTACTTC.

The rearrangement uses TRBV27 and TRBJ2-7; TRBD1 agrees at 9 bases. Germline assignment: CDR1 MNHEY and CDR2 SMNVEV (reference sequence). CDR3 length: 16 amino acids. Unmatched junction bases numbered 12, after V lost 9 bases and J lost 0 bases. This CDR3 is CASTPPRTGDSYEQYF. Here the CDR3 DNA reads TGTGCCAGTACTCCACCCCGGACAGGGGACTCCTACGAGCAGTACTTC.

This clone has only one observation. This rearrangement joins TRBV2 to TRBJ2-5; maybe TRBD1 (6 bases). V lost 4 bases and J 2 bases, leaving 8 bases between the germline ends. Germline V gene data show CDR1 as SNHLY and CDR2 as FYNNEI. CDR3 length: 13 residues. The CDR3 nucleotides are TGTGCCAGCAGTGGGACAGCTCAAGAGACCCAGTACTTC. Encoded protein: CASSGTAQETQYF.